Presented here are 22 T cell receptor beta chains from one specimen sequenced in a study of T cells in localized non-small cell lung cancer. Sequencing used immunoSEQ multiplex PCR; TCRdb keeps in-frame clones, though not all of them. Of some 1,300 clones in the sample, just over 25% are singletons; the top ten hold roughly 24%. The material was normal lung tissue next to the tumor, obtained before any cancer treatment. Receptors originate from a male donor aged 60 or over with stage I lung adenocarcinoma.

In its sample, this clone is large. The rearrangement links TRBV9 to TRBJ1-1; a possible D gene is TRBD1 (5 bases). The CDR3 is 13 amino acids. Trimming removed 5 bases from V and 4 bases from J, with 12 bases in between. In germline, CDR1 is SGDLS, CDR2 YYNGEE. This CDR3 is CASSYVGTTEAFF. In nucleotides, the CDR3 is TGTGCCAGCAGTTACGTTGGGACCACTGAAGCTTTCTTT.

The chain carries TRBV19 and TRBJ2-4; D is unclear. The germline V gene has CDR1 LNHDA and CDR2 SQIVND (reference sequence). The CDR3 is 16 amino acids. The germline V and J ends were trimmed by 1 base and 1 base, with 11 bases remaining between them. CDR3 sequence: CASSIGWFGAKNIQYF. CDR3 nucleotides: TGTGCCAGTAGTATAGGGTGGTTCGGGGCCAAAAACATTCAGTACTTC.

V usage is TRBV14 and J usage is TRBJ1-1, with 7 bases aligning to TRBD1. The J segment lost 0 bases and the V segment lost 4 bases, leaving 8 bases of the junction unmatched. Germline CDR1 and CDR2: SGHDN and FVKESK. This CDR3 is built from 16 residues. The CDR3 coding sequence is TGTGCCAGCAGCCGAGGACAGGATTTTATGAACACTGAAGCTTTCTTT. Its protein product is CASSRGQDFMNTEAFF.

This chain links TRBV28 with TRBJ1-5, with unresolved D. The CDR3 covers 15 residues. Germline V lookup: CDR1 MDHEN, CDR2 SYDVKM. V dropped 5 bases and J dropped 3 bases, with 14 bases sitting between them. The CDR3 nucleotides read TGTGCCAGCAGTCGGGCCGGAGCTAACAATCAGCCCCAGCATTTT. Amino acid sequence: CASSRAGANNQPQHF.

The chain links TRBV6-8 to TRBJ1-2; TRBD1 is a possible D gene (6 bases). The V gene lost 5 bases and the J gene lost 3 bases, with 16 bases spanning the gap. Germline CDR1 and CDR2: MNHGY and SAAAGT. The CDR3 runs to 15 residues. The CDR3 region is CASSKDSPPYYGYTF. CDR3 sequence (DNA): TGTGCCAGCAGTAAGGACAGTCCGCCCTACTATGGCTACACCTTC.

V gene TRBV9 combines with J gene TRBJ2-3; 9 nucleotides match TRBD2. Germline V gene lookup returns CDR1 SGDLS and CDR2 YYNGEE. After removal of 7 bases from V and 5 bases from J, the junction contained 5 bases not matched to a gene. The CDR3 is 13 residues long. The DNA of the CDR3 is TGTGCCAGCTCGGGACTAGCTGGAGATACGCAGTATTTT. It is translated as CASSGLAGDTQYF.

The sample holds a few counts of this clone. This sequence joins TRBV30 and TRBJ1-4; D ambiguous. Per the germline V gene, CDR1 is GTSNPN and CDR2 is SVGIG (reference sequence). CDR3 length equals 16 residues. V was cut by 2 bases and J by 5 bases, with 18 bases left in between. CDR3 residues: CAWSQLRTVNNEKLFF. In DNA, the CDR3 is TGTGCCTGGAGTCAACTTAGGACGGTGAACAATGAAAAACTGTTTTTT.

This clone was detected a few times. The V call is TRBV23-1, the J call TRBJ1-1; D ambiguous. TRBV23-1 is given ORF status, its function remaining uncertain. CDR3 length: 13 amino acids. V gave up 6 bases and J gave up 2 bases, with 10 bases separating them. The CDR3 spells CASSPTTNTEAFF. The CDR3 coding sequence is TGCGCCAGCAGCCCCACGACTAACACTGAAGCTTTCTTT.

The chain combines TRBV6-8 with TRBJ1-4; D perhaps matches TRBD1 (6 bases). The CDR3 totals 18 residues. Trimming shortened V by 0 bases and J by 0 bases, and 14 bases separated the two germline ends. The germline CDR1 and CDR2 sequences are MNHGY and SAAAGT. The CDR3 loop reads CASSYSLDRRATNEKLFF. The CDR3 DNA follows: TGTGCCAGCAGTTACTCTTTGGACAGAAGAGCAACTAATGAAAAACTGTTTTTT.

The CDR3 loop reads CASSSQGSNTGELFF. For the CDR3, the DNA is TGTGCCAGCTCATCACAGGGTTCGAACACCGGGGAGCTGTTTTTT. The V gene is TRBV18, the J gene TRBJ2-2; possibly TRBD1 for D (6 bases). The V gene's germline CDR1 is KGHSH and CDR2 LQKENI. V lost 5 bases to trimming and J lost 0 bases, with 10 bases between them. The CDR3 sequence is 15 residues long.

In this sample, this clone is medium-sized. The gene calls are TRBV9 and TRBJ2-5; TRBD2 aligns across 10 bases. Germline V gene data show CDR1 as SGDLS and CDR2 as YYNGEE. After removal of 4 bases from V and 2 bases from J, the junction contained 2 bases not matched to a gene. This CDR3 region has 14 residues. The CDR3 here is CASSLSGGQETQYF. The CDR3 DNA sequence: TGTGCCAGCAGCCTTAGCGGGGGGCAAGAGACCCAGTACTTC.

The chain is built from TRBV11-3 and TRBJ1-5; D uncertain. Trimming took off 4 bases at V and 0 bases at J, with 10 bases between the two ends. This CDR3 has 15 residues. Germline V CDR1 and CDR2: SGHNT, YENEEA. The CDR3 loop is CASSSRAGSNQPQHF. The CDR3 region has the DNA TGTGCCAGCAGCTCACGGGCGGGTAGCAATCAGCCCCAGCATTTT.

This chain links TRBV19 with TRBJ2-4; TRBD2 agrees at 10 bases. Per germline, CDR1 LNHDA and CDR2 SQIVND (reference sequence). V lost 8 bases to trimming and J lost 8 bases; unmatched junction nucleotides: 18. There are 17 residues in the CDR3. The CDR3 loop reads CASANQGLAGAADIQYF. The CDR3, as DNA: TGTGCCAGTGCTAATCAGGGCCTAGCGGGAGCAGCTGACATTCAGTACTTC.

This clone appeared a few times. The chain joins TRBV11-3 to TRBJ2-7; 7 nucleotides align to TRBD2. CDR3 size: 15 residues. The germline gives CDR1 SGHNT, CDR2 YENEEA. Trimming at V came to 3 bases and at J to 4 bases, leaving 9 bases not matched to a gene. The CDR3 loop reads CASSLAGVGAYEQYF. CDR3 DNA: TGTGCCAGCAGCTTGGCGGGGGTTGGGGCGTACGAGCAGTACTTC.

The chain links TRBV28 to TRBJ2-7, with 7 bases matching TRBD1. The CDR3 covers 15 residues. Germline trimming cut 6 bases from V and 4 bases from J; bases unmatched to any gene: 12. The germline V gene has CDR1 MDHEN and CDR2 SYDVKM. The CDR3 protein is CASRSAEGARYEQYF. DNA for the CDR3: TGTGCCAGCAGGTCCGCCGAGGGGGCGAGGTACGAGCAGTACTTC.

For the CDR3, the DNA is TGTGCCAGCAGTTTATTTAGAAGGACAGGGGATAATGAAAAACTGTTTTTT. Its translation: CASSLFRRTGDNEKLFF. The genes are TRBV28 and TRBJ1-4; TRBD1 matches 9 bases. V dropped 1 base and J dropped 4; count of bases not matched to a gene: 7. This CDR3 is built from 17 residues. From germline, CDR1 is MDHEN and CDR2 SYDVKM.

The V call is TRBV6-8, the J call TRBJ1-3, with D unclear. CDR3 size: 14 residues. V lost 4 bases to trimming and J lost 8 bases, with 15 bases between them. Germline loops: CDR1 MNHGY, CDR2 SAAAGT. The CDR3 is CASSFGGTGDTIYF. CDR3 DNA: TGTGCCAGCAGTTTCGGCGGAACTGGGGACACCATATATTTT.

The chain employs TRBV19 and TRBJ1-2; TRBD1 agrees at 9 bases. Germline loops: CDR1 LNHDA, CDR2 SQIVND (reference sequence). Germline trimming cut 1 base from V and 0 bases from J; bases unmatched to any gene: 6. The CDR3 covers 17 residues. The CDR3 coding sequence is TGTGCCAGTAGTATAGGCCGGACAGGGGCCTCTAACTATGGCTACACCTTC. Translation: CASSIGRTGASNYGYTF.

The CDR3 nucleotides read TGTGCCAGCAGTTTTTTGGTGAATGAAAAACTGTTTTTT. Its translation: CASSFLVNEKLFF. The chain joins TRBV28 to TRBJ1-4; D unresolved. The CDR3 totals 13 residues. Germline V gene sequence: CDR1 MDHEN, CDR2 SYDVKM. Trimming left V 3 bases short and J 5 bases short, with 7 bases between. Full variable domain (rest looked up from reference TRBV28 and TRBJ1-4): DVKVTQSSRYLVKRTGEKVFLECVQDMDHENMFWYRQDPGLGLRLIYFSYDVKMKEKGDIPEGYSVSREKKERFSLILESASTNQTSMYLCASSFLVNEKLFFGSGTQLSVL.

CDR3 protein: CSVADKAKNIQYF. CDR3 bases: TGCAGCGTTGCCGATAAAGCCAAAAACATTCAGTACTTC. The chain employs TRBV29-1 and TRBJ2-4; no reliable D call. The V and J ends lost 4 bases and 0 bases respectively, with 7 bases between them. CDR3 length equals 13 residues. The germline V gene encodes CDR1 SQVTM and CDR2 ANQGSEA.

This clone showed up just a few times. The V and J genes are TRBV18 and TRBJ1-1; perhaps TRBD1 as D (5 bases). CDR1 KGHSH and CDR2 LQKENI come from the germline V gene. V was pared by 4 bases and J by 8 bases, with 11 bases between. CDR3 length: 12 residues. The CDR3 region is CASSRDSTEAFF. Written as DNA, the CDR3 is TGTGCCAGCTCACGGGACTCGACGGAAGCTTTCTTT.

V and J are TRBV11-3 and TRBJ2-7; TRBD2 agrees at 11 bases. The CDR3 extends over 17 amino acids. The germline gives CDR1 SGHNT, CDR2 YENEEA. After removal of 1 base from V and 3 bases from J, the junction contained 8 bases not matched to a gene. This chain's CDR3 is CASSLVASGGPDYEQYF. The CDR3 region has the DNA TGTGCCAGCAGCTTAGTAGCTAGCGGGGGGCCCGACTACGAGCAGTACTTC.